Listed below are T cell receptor beta chains from one sample, sequenced in a study of lymphopenia after photon versus proton radiotherapy. Using immunoSEQ multiplex PCR, the repertoire was profiled, and TCRdb retains in-frame clones only, with some absent. The top ten clones hold roughly 29% of a sample with tens of thousands of clones, 80% to 90% of them seen once. The sequencing used peripheral blood, collected from a patient treated with photon-based radiotherapy. The origin of the receptors is a man over 45 with gastric cancer. Each CDR3 is given with its conserved first and last residue. The D gene is left open where the match is weak. Size values are once, few and many counts, or a class for expanded clones, and some rows have none.

d_call clone_size j_call v_call cdr3_aa cdr3_nt
NA NA TRBJ2-7 TRBV5-4 CASSLSIGLTGANYEQYF TGTGCCAGCAGCTTGTCGATAGGGCTGACAGGAGCCAACTACGAGCAGTACTTC
TRBD2 NA TRBJ2-1 TRBV9 CASSLFSGSSYNEQFF TGTGCCAGCAGCTTATTCAGCGGGAGTTCCTACAATGAGCAGTTCTTC
TRBD1 few TRBJ1-5 TRBV10-2 CASSEWTGNRPQHF TGCGCCAGCAGTGAGTGGACAGGGAATCGACCCCAGCATTTT
NA NA TRBJ2-7 TRBV5-5 CASSLGTRGSSYEQYF TGTGCCAGCAGCTTGGGAACCAGGGGAAGCTCCTACGAGCAGTACTTC
NA NA TRBJ2-7 TRBV10-2 CASSEYGYEQYF TGCGCCAGCAGTGAGTATGGCTACGAGCAGTACTTC
NA NA TRBJ1-3 TRBV6-6 CASSNTGISGNTIYF TGTGCCAGCAGTAATACAGGGATCTCTGGAAACACCATATATTTT
TRBD2 NA TRBJ2-5 TRBV5-4 CASSWGASGQETQYF TGTGCCAGCAGCTGGGGAGCTAGCGGACAAGAGACCCAGTACTTC
NA NA TRBJ2-1 TRBV18 CASSPPTTPMVF TGTGCCAGCTCACCACCGACAACCCCTATGGTCTTC
NA NA TRBJ1-1 TRBV6-5 CASRLQGNTEAFF TGTGCCAGCAGGTTACAGGGGAACACTGAAGCTTTCTTT
NA NA TRBJ1-2 TRBV6-1 CASSEAWGNGYTF TGTGCCAGCAGTGAAGCGTGGGGGAACGGCTACACCTTC
TRBD2 NA TRBJ2-5 TRBV7-2 CASSLLRLAGGGAQETQYF TGTGCCAGCAGCTTACTCAGACTAGCGGGAGGGGGGGCCCAAGAGACCCAGTACTTC
NA NA TRBJ2-7 TRBV2 CASSLIDFSYEQYF TGTGCCAGCAGTTTAATCGACTTTTCCTACGAGCAGTACTTC
NA NA TRBJ2-5 TRBV7-7 CASSFAVQETQYF TGTGCCAGCAGCTTTGCGGTTCAAGAGACCCAGTACTTC
NA NA TRBJ2-7 TRBV10-2 CASSAWGYEQYF TGCGCCAGCAGTGCTTGGGGCTACGAGCAGTACTTC
NA NA TRBJ1-3 TRBV7-9 CASRPTGNTIYF TGTGCCAGCAGGCCGACAGGAAACACCATATATTTT
NA NA TRBJ1-3 TRBV9 CASSVGGGNTIYF TGTGCCAGCAGCGTAGGGGGAGGGAACACCATATATTTT
NA once TRBJ2-1 TRBV4-1 CASSRTVRSEQFF TGCGCCAGCAGTCGGACGGTTCGGAGTGAGCAGTTCTTC
NA NA TRBJ1-4 TRBV18 CASSPSPGSEKLFF TGTGCCAGCTCACCATCACCAGGGAGTGAAAAACTGTTTTTT
TRBD2 NA TRBJ2-1 TRBV6-4 CASSDITSGYNEQFF TGTGCCAGCAGTGACATTACTAGCGGTTACAATGAGCAGTTCTTC
NA NA TRBJ2-7 TRBV5-1 CASSYDHSYEQYF TGCGCCAGCAGCTACGATCACTCCTACGAGCAGTACTTC
NA few TRBJ2-3 TRBV27 CASSFSQSTNTQYF TGTGCCAGCAGTTTTTCCCAATCCACAAATACGCAGTATTTT
TRBD2 NA TRBJ2-3 TRBV6-4 CASSQGAGGGDTQYF TGTGCCAGCAGCCAAGGAGCGGGAGGCGGAGATACGCAGTATTTT
TRBD1 NA TRBJ1-2 TRBV19 CASSIQGAGGYTF TGTGCCAGTAGTATCCAGGGGGCCGGTGGCTACACCTTC